Listed here are 14 T cell receptor beta chains from one sample, sequenced in a study of blood T cells in healthy people across ages. A second PCR, run for roughly 7 to 11 cycles, used a sample-barcoded 5' primer plus a J-beta primer mix. In TCRdb, the 5' RACE reads were re-called with MiXCR into one record per CDR3 protein. The profile shows over a million distinct CDR3 sequences, about 43% of them singletons. Sequencing was performed on blood. Every receptor here comes from a woman aged 18-29 years in good health.

In the case of this clonotype: The junction and the germline gene differ at one end; a read error may be behind it. The chain carries TRBV20-1 and TRBJ1-2; 7 nucleotides line up with TRBD1. CDR3 length: 16 amino acids. CDR1 and CDR2 (germline): DFQATT, SNEGSKA (reference sequence). The CDR3 is CSARQPPEGANYGCTF. Written as DNA, the CDR3 is TGCAGTGCTAGACAACCGCCGGAGGGGGCGAACTATGGCTGCACCTTC.

The chain carries TRBV6-5 and TRBJ2-5, with 7 bases fitting TRBD1. The CDR3 loop spans 16 amino acids. V trimming: 0 bases; J trimming: 1 base; junction bases outside the gene matches: 5. Germline V CDR1 and CDR2: MNHEY, SVGAGI. This CDR3 reads CASSYSTGTGQETQYF. CDR3 nucleotide sequence: TGTGCCAGCAGTTACTCGACAGGGACGGGCCAAGAGACCCAGTACTTC.

The genes are TRBV29-1 and TRBJ1-2; 7 nucleotides agree with TRBD1. Germline V lookup: CDR1 SQVTM, CDR2 ANQGSEA. V lost 5 bases, J lost 1 base, and 13 bases stayed unmatched. CDR3 length equals 16 residues. The CDR3 sequence: CSVLARDSAVNYGYTF. Here the CDR3 DNA reads TGCAGCGTTCTCGCCAGGGACAGTGCAGTTAACTATGGCTACACCTTC.

This clonotype was seen a few times. The V and J genes are TRBV28 and TRBJ2-4, with TRBD1 matching over 9 bases. Germline V gene sequence: CDR1 MDHEN, CDR2 SYDVKM. CDR3 length equals 18 residues. The J segment lost 0 bases and the V segment lost 3 bases, leaving 9 bases of the junction unmatched. The CDR3 nucleotides read TGTGCCAGCAGTTTGGACAGGGGACAATTACTAGCCAAAAACATTCAGTACTTC. Its protein product is CASSLDRGQLLAKNIQYF.

The chain recombines TRBV25-1 with TRBJ1-2, with D possibly matching TRBD1 (5 bases). V shed 1 base and J shed 8 bases, with 8 bases lying between them. The CDR3 totals 12 residues. Germline CDR1 and CDR2: MGHDK and SYGVNS. The CDR3 sequence is CASSEWWGGYTF. The DNA of the CDR3 is TGTGCCAGCAGTGAATGGTGGGGCGGCTACACCTTC.

Only a few counts were recorded for this clonotype. The J gene is TRBJ1-2, the V gene TRBV7-2, with TRBD1 matching over 10 bases. The CDR3 is 14 amino acids. J gave up 7 bases and V 5 bases, and 7 bases lay outside the gene matches. Germline V gene lookup returns CDR1 SGHTA and CDR2 FQGNSA. The CDR3 DNA sequence: TGTGCCAGCAGCAACGGACAGGGGGACGGTGGCTACACCTTC. It translates to CASSNGQGDGGYTF.

The genes are TRBV7-2 and TRBJ2-1; D might be TRBD2 (7 bases). From germline, CDR1 is SGHTA and CDR2 FQGNSA. The length of the CDR3 is 13 residues. Trimming stripped 8 bases from V and 4 bases from J, with 12 bases between. This CDR3 reads CASGGALYNEQFF. The CDR3 DNA reads TGTGCCAGCGGGGGGGCCCTGTACAATGAGCAGTTCTTC.

This clonotype was found a few times. The chain employs TRBV29-1 and TRBJ1-1, with 8 bases lining up with TRBD1. This CDR3 contains 14 residues. The germline CDR1 and CDR2 sequences are SQVTM and ANQGSEA. V lost 6 bases, J lost 2 bases, and 8 bases stayed unmatched. In DNA form, the CDR3 reads TGCAGCGTGCGGGGGACAGGAGTAAACACTGAAGCTTTCTTT. Translated, it gives CSVRGTGVNTEAFF.

The chain has TRBV20-1 and TRBJ1-4; D is ambiguous. The V gene lost 1 base and the J gene lost 1 base, with 13 bases spanning the gap. Per the germline V gene, CDR1 is DFQATT and CDR2 is SNEGSKA (reference sequence). This CDR3 comprises 16 residues. For the CDR3, the DNA is TGCAGTGCTAGAGGGCAGGCCCATCGAACTAATGAAAAACTGTTTTTT. It encodes CSARGQAHRTNEKLFF.

V and J are TRBV4-2 and TRBJ2-1; 7 bases map to TRBD2. Germline V gives CDR1 LGHNA, CDR2 YNFKEQ. Unmatched junction bases numbered 16, after V lost 4 bases and J lost 13 bases. The CDR3 covers 15 residues. The CDR3 DNA follows: TGTGCCAGCAGCCGCCTACTAGCGAGCAAAGAGACCCAGTTCTTC. Its protein is CASSRLLASKETQFF.

This clonotype was seen a few times. V usage is TRBV27 and J usage is TRBJ2-1; 7 nucleotides line up with TRBD1. V was clipped by 5 bases and J by 10 bases; unmatched bases: 8. This CDR3 region has 13 residues. The germline gives CDR1 MNHEY, CDR2 SMNVEV (reference sequence). CDR3 protein: CASSANRGREQFF. As DNA, the CDR3 is TGTGCCAGCAGTGCCAACAGGGGTCGGGAGCAGTTCTTC.

This clonotype was recorded a few times. The chain combines TRBV20-1 with TRBJ2-1; perhaps TRBD1 as D (6 bases). The CDR3 loop spans 10 amino acids. V lost 6 bases and J 9 bases, leaving 9 bases between the germline ends. The V gene's germline CDR1 is DFQATT and CDR2 SNEGSKA (reference sequence). The CDR3 nucleotides are TGCAGTGCCCGGGACATTGAGCAGTTCTTC. This translates into CSARDIEQFF.

The chain joins TRBV20-1 to TRBJ2-7; D remains ambiguous. The CDR3 loop spans 11 amino acids. The germline V gene encodes CDR1 DFQATT and CDR2 SNEGSKA (reference sequence). Trimming cost V 7 bases and J 4 bases, with 11 bases left between them. CDR3 bases: TGCAGTGTTGATAAGCTATACGAGCAGTACTTC. It translates to CSVDKLYEQYF.

This chain uses TRBV6-1 with TRBJ2-5, with a weak D call TRBD1 (6 bases). CDR1 is MNHNS and CDR2 is SASEGT in the germline V gene. V shed 10 bases and J shed 11 bases, with 26 bases lying between them. This CDR3 region has 14 residues. As DNA, the CDR3 is TGTGCCACCTCCTGCCGGGACACGAAAGCGGAGCAGTACTTC. Protein sequence: CATSCRDTKAEQYF.